The present entry profiles one T cell receptor beta chain with its context. This specimen comes from a study of shared clonotypes between healthy human individuals. Study summary: Researchers drew samples from a couple of women and three men aged 18 to 49.

Donors comprised healthy HIV-negative adults lacking recent acute infections or vaccinations. Splitting of CD4+ cells produced CD45RA+ naive and CD45RA-negative memory subsets. TCRdb's table, derived via immunoSEQ multiplex PCR, lists solely in-frame clones and lacks some. This sample has roughly 2 million clones, with 95% found just once. The V gene's germline CDR1 is MNHNY and CDR2 SVGAGI (reference sequence). The CDR3 contains 14 residues. V dropped 7 bases and J dropped 5 bases, with 18 bases sitting between them. The rearrangement links TRBV6-6 to TRBJ2-7; D possibly uses TRBD1 or TRBD2 (5 bases each). The sample comprised naive CD4+ T cells sorted from blood. Subset defined: CD45RA+ positively selected. This TCR came from a man between 18 and 29 years old in good health. Here the CDR3 DNA reads TGTGCCAGCACCCGGGACGGGGTCTTCCACGAGCAGTACTTC. This codes for CASTRDGVFHEQYF.